A selection of T cell receptor beta chains follows, all from one sample in a study of OX40 agonist ivuxolimab in advanced cancers. TCRdb's copy holds only in-frame clones and misses some; the assay was immunoSEQ multiplex PCR. Counted here are roughly 74,000 clones, more than 70% occurring once; the ten biggest clones make up approximately 2.1%. Sequencing was performed on CD4+ or CD8+ T cells sorted from blood, taken in a trial of the OX40 agonist ivuxolimab. The origin of the receptors is an adult with an advanced solid tumor such as melanoma, head and neck, liver or kidney cancer. The CDR3 runs from the conserved cysteine through the conserved F or W. The order of the fields is CDR3 protein, CDR3 DNA, D gene, clone size, J gene, V gene, CDR3 length. D genes are given only for firm matches. Where a row states a size, it is once, few, many or the class of an expanded clone; other rows omit it.

CDR3 protein: CATRQGILTEAFF; CDR3 DNA: TGTGCCACGCGACAGGGGATTCTCACTGAAGCTTTCTTT; D gene: TRBD1; clone size: once; J gene: TRBJ1-1; V gene: TRBV2; CDR3 length: 13
CDR3 protein: CASSRGLAGGPGEQYF; CDR3 DNA: TGCGCCAGCAGCCGAGGACTAGCGGGAGGGCCAGGGGAGCAGTACTTC; D gene: TRBD2; clone size: -; J gene: TRBJ2-7; V gene: TRBV5-1; CDR3 length: 16
CDR3 protein: CASTSTNTNYGYTF; CDR3 DNA: TGTGCCAGCACTAGCACAAATACTAACTATGGCTACACCTTC; D gene: -; clone size: -; J gene: TRBJ1-2; V gene: TRBV28; CDR3 length: 14
CDR3 protein: CASSSTSGRAFSETQYF; CDR3 DNA: TGCGCCAGCAGCTCGACTAGCGGGAGGGCCTTTTCGGAGACCCAGTACTTC; D gene: TRBD2; clone size: -; J gene: TRBJ2-5; V gene: TRBV5-1; CDR3 length: 17
CDR3 protein: CASSLEGYSGDEQFF; CDR3 DNA: TGTGCCAGCAGCTTAGAAGGGTATAGCGGCGATGAGCAGTTCTTC; D gene: -; clone size: -; J gene: TRBJ2-1; V gene: TRBV11-2; CDR3 length: 15
CDR3 protein: CASSESAPYEGHTF; CDR3 DNA: TGCGCCAGCAGTGAGTCGGCTCCCTACGAGGGCCACACCTTC; D gene: -; clone size: -; J gene: TRBJ1-2; V gene: TRBV10-2; CDR3 length: 14
CDR3 protein: CASSLELMNTEAFF; CDR3 DNA: TGTGCCAGCAGCTTGGAACTTATGAACACTGAAGCTTTCTTT; D gene: -; clone size: -; J gene: TRBJ1-1; V gene: TRBV5-4; CDR3 length: 14
CDR3 protein: CASSPRQGYAEAFF; CDR3 DNA: TGTGCCAGCAGCCCGCGTCAGGGGTACGCTGAAGCTTTCTTT; D gene: -; clone size: -; J gene: TRBJ1-1; V gene: TRBV11-2; CDR3 length: 14
CDR3 protein: CASSFRGQTETQYF; CDR3 DNA: TGTGCCAGCAGCTTTAGGGGTCAGACGGAGACCCAGTACTTC; D gene: -; clone size: -; J gene: TRBJ2-5; V gene: TRBV7-8; CDR3 length: 14
CDR3 protein: CASRGASGGYEQYF; CDR3 DNA: TGTGCCAGTAGGGGGGCTAGCGGAGGCTACGAGCAGTACTTC; D gene: -; clone size: -; J gene: TRBJ2-7; V gene: TRBV19; CDR3 length: 14
CDR3 protein: CASSLTSGVDTQYF; CDR3 DNA: TGTGCCAGCAGCTTGACTAGCGGGGTAGATACGCAGTATTTT; D gene: TRBD2; clone size: -; J gene: TRBJ2-3; V gene: TRBV7-2; CDR3 length: 14
CDR3 protein: CASGLQGGNYGYTF; CDR3 DNA: TGTGCCAGCGGACTACAGGGGGGGAACTATGGCTACACCTTC; D gene: TRBD1; clone size: -; J gene: TRBJ1-2; V gene: TRBV28; CDR3 length: 14
CDR3 protein: CASSSSSGINTEAFF; CDR3 DNA: TGTGCCAGCAGTTCCTCTTCGGGAATTAACACTGAAGCTTTCTTT; D gene: -; clone size: -; J gene: TRBJ1-1; V gene: TRBV6-4; CDR3 length: 15
CDR3 protein: CAWRNTGNPVDGAFF; CDR3 DNA: TGTGCCTGGAGAAACACGGGAAACCCCGTTGATGGAGCTTTCTTT; D gene: -; clone size: few; J gene: TRBJ1-1; V gene: TRBV30; CDR3 length: 15
CDR3 protein: CASSLGAGNQPQHF; CDR3 DNA: TGTGCCAGCAGCTTAGGGGCTGGCAATCAGCCCCAGCATTTT; D gene: -; clone size: -; J gene: TRBJ1-5; V gene: TRBV7-2; CDR3 length: 14
CDR3 protein: CASSLRQSVGEQYF; CDR3 DNA: TGCGCCAGCAGCTTGCGACAGTCGGTAGGAGAGCAGTACTTC; D gene: -; clone size: -; J gene: TRBJ2-7; V gene: TRBV5-1; CDR3 length: 14
CDR3 protein: CASSLADTQYF; CDR3 DNA: TGTGCCAGCAGCTTGGCAGATACACAGTATTTT; D gene: -; clone size: -; J gene: TRBJ2-3; V gene: TRBV7-3; CDR3 length: 11